This is a list of T cell receptor beta chains from one sample in a study of response to subunit inactivated influenza vaccine. TCRdb re-derived calls from the RT-PCR reads in MiXCR, one entry per CDR3 protein. The sample has about 540,000 distinct CDR3 sequences, under 30% seen once. The sample was also linked to a second study, of T cells expressing NK-cell markers.

The input for sequencing was CD4+ T cells sorted from PBMCs, taken about 11 days after vaccination. The receptors here all came from a man aged 50 to 59 who received an inactivated influenza vaccine. Both conserved end residues are part of each CDR3. The order of the fields is clone size, D gene, V gene, J gene, CDR3 DNA, CDR3 protein. D genes are given only for firm matches. Where a row states a size, it is once, few, many or the class of an expanded clone; other rows omit it.

-,TRBD2,TRBV20-1,TRBJ2-5,TGCAGTGCTAGAGGGCAGCGGGAGGGCCGGAGAGAGACCCAGTACTTC,CSARGQREGRRETQYF
many,TRBD1,TRBV29-1,TRBJ2-1,TGCAGCGTGAGGGGACAGGGTCAATACAATGAGCAGTTCTTC,CSVRGQGQYNEQFF
-,TRBD1,TRBV5-1,TRBJ1-4,TGCGCCAGCAGCTTTACAGGACAGGGAGGTGAAAAACTGTTTTTT,CASSFTGQGGEKLFF
-,-,TRBV24-1,TRBJ2-7,TGTGCCACCAGTGTCCCGGGTTCTTACGAGCAGTACTTC,CATSVPGSYEQYF
few,-,TRBV19,TRBJ1-4,TGTGCCAGTAGTATCACTCGAAGCGGTGAAAAACTGTTTTTT,CASSITRSGEKLFF
few,TRBD2,TRBV7-9,TRBJ2-7,TGTGCCAGCAGCGCCGGACTAGCGGGTAGTGAGCAGTACTTC,CASSAGLAGSEQYF
-,-,TRBV5-1,TRBJ2-7,TGCGCCAGCAGAAACCCGCCCGGAAGGGAGCAGTACTTC,CASRNPPGREQYF
-,-,TRBV5-8,TRBJ2-3,TGTGCCAGCAGCCTGCAAGGGGGTCGGGTGGATACGCAGTATTTT,CASSLQGGRVDTQYF
-,TRBD1,TRBV6-5,TRBJ1-4,TGTGCCAGCAGTTCCACCGGGACAGTCGATGAAAAACTGTTTTTT,CASSSTGTVDEKLFF
-,TRBD2,TRBV3-1,TRBJ2-2,TGTGCCAGCAGCCACCTGACTAGCGCCGGGGAGCTGTTTTTT,CASSHLTSAGELFF